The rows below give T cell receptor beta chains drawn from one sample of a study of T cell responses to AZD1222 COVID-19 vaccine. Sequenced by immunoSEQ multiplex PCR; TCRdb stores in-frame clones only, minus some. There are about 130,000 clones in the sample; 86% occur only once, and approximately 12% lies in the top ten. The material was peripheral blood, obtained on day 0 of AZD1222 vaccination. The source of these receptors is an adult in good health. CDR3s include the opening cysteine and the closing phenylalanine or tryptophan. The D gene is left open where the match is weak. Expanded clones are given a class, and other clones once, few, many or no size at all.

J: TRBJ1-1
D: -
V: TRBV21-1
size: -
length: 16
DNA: TGTGCCAGCAGCAAACGGGTACGGGGGGCGGACACTGAAGCTTTCTTT
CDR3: CASSKRVRGADTEAFF

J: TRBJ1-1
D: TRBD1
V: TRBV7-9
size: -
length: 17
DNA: TGTGCCAGCAGCACCACCGGGACAGGGTATCTGAACACTGAAGCTTTCTTT
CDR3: CASSTTGTGYLNTEAFF

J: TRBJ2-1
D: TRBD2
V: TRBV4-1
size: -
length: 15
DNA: TGCGCCAGCAGCCTCGGACTAGCGGGGTACAATGAGCAGTTCTTC
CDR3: CASSLGLAGYNEQFF

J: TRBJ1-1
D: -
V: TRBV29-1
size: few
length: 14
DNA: TGCAGCGTCTGCATACAGGGAGAGGGGACTGAAGCTTTCTTT
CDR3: CSVCIQGEGTEAFF

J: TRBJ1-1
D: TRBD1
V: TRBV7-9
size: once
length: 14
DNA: TGTGCCAGCAGGAACGACAGGGGTGGAACTGAAGCTTTCTTT
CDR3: CASRNDRGGTEAFF

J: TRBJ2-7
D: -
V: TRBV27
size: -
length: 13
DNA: TGTGCCAGCAGGGACGGTAATCTCTACGAGCAGTACTTC
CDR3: CASRDGNLYEQYF

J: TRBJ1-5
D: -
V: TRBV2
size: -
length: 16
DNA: TGTGCCAGCAGTGAAGCTTTCGTGGCAGACCATCAGCCCCAGCATTTT
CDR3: CASSEAFVADHQPQHF

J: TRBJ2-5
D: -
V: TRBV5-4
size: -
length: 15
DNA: TGTGCCAGCAGCTTGGACTCGGGTACTCAAGAGACCCAGTACTTC
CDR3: CASSLDSGTQETQYF

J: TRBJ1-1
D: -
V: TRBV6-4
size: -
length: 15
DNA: TGTGCCAGCAGTGACTCGGCGGACATGAACACTGAAGCTTTCTTT
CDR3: CASSDSADMNTEAFF

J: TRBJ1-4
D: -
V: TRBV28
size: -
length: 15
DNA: TGTGCCAGTCTCAGCTTCCGGCAGGGCAATGAAAAACTGTTTTTT
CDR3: CASLSFRQGNEKLFF